This T cell receptor beta chain was captured by sequencing in a study of STAT5B mutations in CD4+ large granular lymphocyte leukemia. As for this clone: Its specificity is not known.

In the original analysis: The detection floor for productive clonotype frequency was 2.59 x 10-5. The repertoire was sequenced with immunoSEQ multiplex PCR; TCRdb's copy has only in-frame clones and lacks some. V and J calls and clone size are copied from that table; D and trimming were computed from the DNA. The table includes around 48,000 clones, 70% detected once. Study outcomes and limitations: CD4-sorted patient repertoires seemed more clonal than healthy CD4+ repertoires.

CDR1 and CDR2 from the germline V gene are SGHAT and FQNNGV. There are 13 residues in the CDR3. V was clipped by 8 bases and J by 1 base, with 10 bases between them. The chain is built from TRBV11-2 and TRBJ2-3; D not certain. This clonotype was obtained from a human donor in good health. The material sequenced was CD4+ T cells from blood buffy coats. CDR3 nucleotides: TGTGCCAGCGGACGGGCCGGCACAGATACGCAGTATTTT. As protein: CASGRAGTDTQYF.